The clone carrying this TCR beta chain was found once. Its antigen remains unknown. This CDR3 region has 17 residues. The J segment lost 1 base and the V segment lost 1 base, leaving 9 bases of the junction unmatched. Germline assignment: CDR1 LNHDA and CDR2 SQIVND (reference sequence). Genomic DNA provided the template from which TCR beta VDJ and CDR3 profiles were obtained. Via MiXCR, TCRdb re-called the reads, giving one row per CDR3 protein. The profile shows around 400,000 distinct CDR3 sequences, about two thirds of them singletons. This record belongs to a study of CD8+CD57+ T cells in acquired aplastic anemia. Study summary: The DNA of sorted CD4+ and CD8+ cells averaged approximately 3.4 ug. The average read count for CD4+ cells in healthy donors was around 11 million.

Study findings and constraints: Controls did not differ significantly from patients in CD8+ Simpson's diversity. Common to patients and controls were twenty-nine CD8+ CDR3 sequences.

The sequenced material came from sorted CD4+, CD8+, or CD8+CD57+ T cells (not recorded which) from PBMCs. This TCR was sampled from a human donor in good health, serving as a control. The V call is TRBV19, the J call TRBJ2-7; 8 bases match TRBD2. The CDR3 is CASSIAGGGNPSYEQYF. In nucleotides, the CDR3 is TGTGCCAGTAGTATAGCGGGGGGGGGTAACCCTTCCTACGAGCAGTACTTC. The complete variable domain, with remaining parts taken from reference TRBV19 and TRBJ2-7, reads DGGITQSPKYLFRKEGQNVTLSCEQNLNHDAMYWYRQDPGQGLRLIYYSQIVNDFQKGDIAEGYSVSREKKESFPLTVTSAQKNPTAFYLCASSIAGGGNPSYEQYFGPGTRLTVT.